The present T cell receptor (beta chain) was sequenced within a study of T cell responses to AZD1222 COVID-19 vaccine. Whole-study results and caveats: Across the whole spike, CD4 TCRs peaked at regions 160-218 and 743-854. A mostly white British donor set with more females was recruited, and clonal diversity was possibly underestimated. When two AZD1222 doses had been given, Spike-specific TCR breadth and depth rose. The peak T cell response came first, and repertoires were sampled only after it.

Germline assignment: CDR1 MNHEY and CDR2 SMNVEV (reference sequence). V lost 3 bases to trimming and J lost 7 bases, with 13 bases between them. The CDR3 runs to 14 residues. As to this clone: What it binds is not known.

Only in-frame clones appear in the TCRdb table, and some are missing; sequencing was by immunoSEQ multiplex PCR. Among roughly 21,000 clones listed, approximately 80% were seen once. The receptor was derived from an adult in good health. Material: peripheral blood, obtained on day 0 of AZD1222 vaccination. The chain couples TRBV27 to TRBJ2-1; D is possibly TRBD1 (6 bases). As DNA, the CDR3 is TGTGCCAGCAGTTTCCCAGGGGCACCAAATGAGCAGTTCTTC. Residues: CASSFPGAPNEQFF.